These T cell receptor beta chains were read from a single sample in a study of regulatory T cells in long-lasting Graves disease. TCRdb reprocessed the multiplex PCR reads with MiXCR, giving one entry per CDR3 protein. This table holds 350,000 to 450,000 distinct CDR3 sequences, under 15% found once. The same specimen was also included in a second study, on T cells in Graves' hyperthyroidism and ophthalmopathy.

The sequencing used peripheral blood mononuclear cells (PBMCs), collected at new diagnosis, from a patient treated with antithyroid drugs. These receptors came from a woman younger than 45 with Graves disease. CDR3s include the opening cysteine and the closing phenylalanine or tryptophan.

cdr3_aa v_call
CASTNRGSLVVDSTKNIQYF TRBV6-2/TRBV6-3
CASSMTTSGSYEQYF TRBV19
CSASPVGSSYEQYF TRBV20-1
CASSKNGIPENTGELFF TRBV5-1
CSVGRAGGEQFF TRBV29-1
CSARDIGVPIYNEQFF TRBV20-1
CASSPTTTTDTQYF TRBV6-1
CSVDLGGGLYHGYTF TRBV29-1
CASSVGGLKGSPLHF TRBV28
CASSFWVAGAETQYF TRBV12-3/TRBV12-4
CASSPGWPDDTDTQYF TRBV11-3
CASSQKLGNEQFF TRBV4-1
CASSPFGARRHEQYF TRBV18
CASSQGEYEQYF TRBV3-1
CSAASGGGKETQYF TRBV20-1
CASSPLSNQPQHF TRBV28
CASSGLAGSEQYF TRBV2
CSAPAWETQYF TRBV20-1
CASSPPGGPNEKLFF TRBV3-1
CASSYTGTSTDTQYF TRBV28
CASSQRFWYEQYF TRBV4-1
CASSLGPNYNEQFF TRBV5-6
CAIQDQETQYF TRBV10-3